This TCR beta chain is from a study of radiotherapy plus CTLA-4 blockade in lung cancer. The wider study: Objective responses were seen in more than 15% of patients, disease control in approximately 30%.

Sequenced by immunoSEQ multiplex PCR; TCRdb stores in-frame clones only, minus some. Of tens of thousands of clones listed, just under 75% are singletons. In chemo-refractory metastatic non-small-cell lung cancer, patients got ipilimumab CTLA-4 blockade together with focal radiation. Trimming took off 1 base at V and 3 bases at J, with 8 bases between the two ends. CDR1 SGDLS and CDR2 YYNGEE come from the germline V gene. This CDR3 has 15 amino acids. The receptor's source is a human donor with non-small cell lung cancer who had stable disease on radiotherapy plus ipilimumab. The rearrangement joins TRBV9 to TRBJ1-6; no reliable D call. Sample: peripheral blood, taken from a patient treated with radiotherapy plus ipilimumab. CDR3 DNA: TGTGCCAGCAGCGTACTGGGCTTCTATAATTCACCCCTCCACTTT. It specifies CASSVLGFYNSPLHF.